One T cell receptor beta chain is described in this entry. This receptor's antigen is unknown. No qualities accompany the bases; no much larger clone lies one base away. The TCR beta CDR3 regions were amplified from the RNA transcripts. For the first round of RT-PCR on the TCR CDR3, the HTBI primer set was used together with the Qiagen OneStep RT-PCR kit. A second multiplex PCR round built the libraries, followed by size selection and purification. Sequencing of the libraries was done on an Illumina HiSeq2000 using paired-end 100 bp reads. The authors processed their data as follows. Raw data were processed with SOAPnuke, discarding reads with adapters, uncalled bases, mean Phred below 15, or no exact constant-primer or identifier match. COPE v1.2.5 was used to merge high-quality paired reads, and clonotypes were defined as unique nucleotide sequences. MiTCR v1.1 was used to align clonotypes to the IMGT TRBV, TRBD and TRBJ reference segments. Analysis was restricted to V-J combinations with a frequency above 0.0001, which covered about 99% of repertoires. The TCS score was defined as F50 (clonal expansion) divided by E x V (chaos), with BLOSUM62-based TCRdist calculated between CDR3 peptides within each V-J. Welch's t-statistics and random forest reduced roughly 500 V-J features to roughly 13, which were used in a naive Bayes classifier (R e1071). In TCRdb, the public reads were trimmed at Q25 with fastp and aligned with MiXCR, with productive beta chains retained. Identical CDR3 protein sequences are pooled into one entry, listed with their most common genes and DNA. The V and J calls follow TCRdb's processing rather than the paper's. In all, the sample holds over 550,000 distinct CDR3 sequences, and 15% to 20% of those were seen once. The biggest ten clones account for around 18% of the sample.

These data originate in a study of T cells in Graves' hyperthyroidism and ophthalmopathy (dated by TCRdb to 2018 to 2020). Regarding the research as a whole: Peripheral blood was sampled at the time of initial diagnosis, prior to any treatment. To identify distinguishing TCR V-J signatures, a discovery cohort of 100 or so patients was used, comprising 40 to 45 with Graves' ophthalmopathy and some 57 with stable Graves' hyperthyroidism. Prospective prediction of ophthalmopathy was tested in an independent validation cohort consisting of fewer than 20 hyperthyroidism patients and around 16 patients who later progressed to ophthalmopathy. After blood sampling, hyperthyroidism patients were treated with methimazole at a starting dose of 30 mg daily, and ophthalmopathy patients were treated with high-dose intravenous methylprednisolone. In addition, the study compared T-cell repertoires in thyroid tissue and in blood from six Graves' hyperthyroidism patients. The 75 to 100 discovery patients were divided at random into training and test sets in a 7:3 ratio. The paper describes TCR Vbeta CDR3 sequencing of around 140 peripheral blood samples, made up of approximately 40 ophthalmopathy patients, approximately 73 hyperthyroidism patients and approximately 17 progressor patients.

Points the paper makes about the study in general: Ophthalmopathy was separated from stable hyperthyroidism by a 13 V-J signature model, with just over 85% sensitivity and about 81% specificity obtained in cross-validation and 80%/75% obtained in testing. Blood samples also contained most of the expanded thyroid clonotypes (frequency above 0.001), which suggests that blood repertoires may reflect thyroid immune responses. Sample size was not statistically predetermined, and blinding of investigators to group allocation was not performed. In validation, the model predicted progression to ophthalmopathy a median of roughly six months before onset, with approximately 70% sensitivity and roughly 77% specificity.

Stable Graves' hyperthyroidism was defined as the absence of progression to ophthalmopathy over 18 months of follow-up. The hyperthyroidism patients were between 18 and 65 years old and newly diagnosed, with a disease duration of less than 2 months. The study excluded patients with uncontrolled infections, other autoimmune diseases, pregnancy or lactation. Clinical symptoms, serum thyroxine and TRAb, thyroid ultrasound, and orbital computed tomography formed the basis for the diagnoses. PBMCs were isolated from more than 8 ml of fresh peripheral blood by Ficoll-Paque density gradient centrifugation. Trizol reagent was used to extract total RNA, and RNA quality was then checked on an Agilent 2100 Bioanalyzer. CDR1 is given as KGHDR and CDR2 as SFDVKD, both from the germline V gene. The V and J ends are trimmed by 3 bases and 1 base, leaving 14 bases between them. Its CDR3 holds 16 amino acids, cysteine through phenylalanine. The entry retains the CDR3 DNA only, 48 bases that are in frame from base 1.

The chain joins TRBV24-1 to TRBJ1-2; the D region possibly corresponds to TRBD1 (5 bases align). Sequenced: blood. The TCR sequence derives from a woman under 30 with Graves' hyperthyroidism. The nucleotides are TGTGCCACCAGTGATCCCCGGGGGAGTTATAACTATGGCTACACCTTC. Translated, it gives CATSDPRGSYNYGYTF.